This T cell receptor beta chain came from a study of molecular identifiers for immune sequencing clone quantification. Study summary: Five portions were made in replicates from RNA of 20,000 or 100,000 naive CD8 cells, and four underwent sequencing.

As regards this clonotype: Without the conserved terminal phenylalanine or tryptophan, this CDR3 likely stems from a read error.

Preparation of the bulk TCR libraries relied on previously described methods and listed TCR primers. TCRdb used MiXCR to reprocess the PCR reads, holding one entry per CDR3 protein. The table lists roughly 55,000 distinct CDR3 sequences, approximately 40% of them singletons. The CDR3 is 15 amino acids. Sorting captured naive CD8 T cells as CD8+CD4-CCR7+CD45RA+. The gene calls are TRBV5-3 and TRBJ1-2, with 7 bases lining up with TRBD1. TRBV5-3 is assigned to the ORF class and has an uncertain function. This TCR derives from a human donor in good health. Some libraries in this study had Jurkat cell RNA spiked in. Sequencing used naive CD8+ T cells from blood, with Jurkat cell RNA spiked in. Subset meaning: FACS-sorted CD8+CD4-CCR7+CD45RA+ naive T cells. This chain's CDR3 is CASSFDRVPPYGYTL. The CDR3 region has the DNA TGTGCCAGCAGCTTTGACAGGGTCCCTCCCTATGGCTACACCCTC.